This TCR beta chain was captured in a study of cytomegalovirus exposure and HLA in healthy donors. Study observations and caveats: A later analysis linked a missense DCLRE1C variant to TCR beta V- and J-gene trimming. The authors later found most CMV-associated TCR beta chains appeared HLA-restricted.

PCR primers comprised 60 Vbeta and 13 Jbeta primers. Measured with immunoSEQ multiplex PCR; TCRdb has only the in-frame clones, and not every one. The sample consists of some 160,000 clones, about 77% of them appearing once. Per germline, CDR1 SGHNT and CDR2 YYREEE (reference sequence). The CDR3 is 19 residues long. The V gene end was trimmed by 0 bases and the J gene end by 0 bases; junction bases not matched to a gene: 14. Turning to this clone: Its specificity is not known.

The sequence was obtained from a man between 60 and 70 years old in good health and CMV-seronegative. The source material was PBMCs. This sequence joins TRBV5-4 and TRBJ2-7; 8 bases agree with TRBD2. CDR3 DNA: TGTGCCAGCAGCTTGGGTGGGGGGCTAGCGGGTGAGAGCTCCTACGAGCAGTACTTC. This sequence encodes CASSLGGGLAGESSYEQYF.